This TCR beta chain stems from a study of neurological immune-mediated disorders. Study details: The disease course was relapsing-remitting in around 31 and secondary progressive in about 8.5% of the roughly 34 multiple sclerosis patients.

This clonotype came up many times. The target antigen is unknown. General study results and limits: The greatest TCR clonal expansion appeared in HTLV-1-associated myelopathy and the smallest, falling below healthy controls, in multiple sclerosis.

Trimming at V came to 4 bases and at J to 5 bases, leaving 9 bases not matched to a gene. Looked up from germline, CDR1 is SGHRS and CDR2 is YFSETQ. CDR3 length: 14 residues. TCRdb redid the calling of the 5' RACE reads with MiXCR, one entry per CDR3 protein. This sample has roughly 62,000 distinct CDR3 sequences, with 3.5% to 4.5% found just once. The origin of this receptor is a woman between 50 and 59 years old with multiple sclerosis. V gene TRBV5-1 combines with J gene TRBJ2-7; 7 positions agree with TRBD2. The material sequenced was PBMCs. The CDR3 nucleotides are TGCGCCAGCAGCCGAGCGGGATCCGAAAACGAGCAGTACTTC. It encodes CASSRAGSENEQYF.